Listed below are T cell receptor beta chains from one sample, sequenced in a study of T cell repertoires in cytomegalovirus infection. TCRdb analysed the reads with MiXCR anew, one entry per CDR3 protein. The repertoire holds hundreds of thousands of distinct CDR3 sequences, 8% to 10% seen once, with approximately 2.3% in the top ten. Sequenced sample: PBMCs. These receptor sequences come from a human donor in good health (CMV status not recorded). Some clones in this sample may be carry-over from other donors' samples. The CDR3 runs from the conserved cysteine through the conserved F or W. D genes are given only for firm matches. Clone size is given for some rows only: seen once, a few or many times, or a class if the clone is expanded.

V: TRBV10-3; J: TRBJ2-1; size: few; D: .; DNA: TGTGCCATCTCCGACAGTTACAATGAGCAGTTCTTC; CDR3: CAISDSYNEQFF
V: TRBV20-1; J: TRBJ1-3; size: many; D: TRBD1; DNA: TGCAGTGCTCTCCCCGGGACAGGGGTAGGAAACACCATATATTTT; CDR3: CSALPGTGVGNTIYF
V: TRBV7-3; J: TRBJ1-2; size: .; D: .; DNA: TGTGCCAGCAGCTCGCCTCACAGGACCTATGGCTACACCTTC; CDR3: CASSSPHRTYGYTF
V: TRBV7-8; J: TRBJ1-6; size: many; D: .; DNA: TGTGCCAGCAGCTTAGAGGGCCATAATTCACCCCTCCACTTT; CDR3: CASSLEGHNSPLHF
V: TRBV10-1; J: TRBJ1-2; size: many; D: TRBD1; DNA: TGCGCCAGCAGTGATCTGGACAGGGGAGGCTACACCTTC; CDR3: CASSDLDRGGYTF
V: TRBV6-5; J: TRBJ1-2; size: .; D: .; DNA: TGTGCCAGCAGTTACATGGGCAGGGATAGCTATGGCTACACCTTC; CDR3: CASSYMGRDSYGYTF
V: TRBV5-6; J: TRBJ1-2; size: many; D: .; DNA: TGTGCCAGCAGCCCCGGACTGACGAATGGCTACACCTTC; CDR3: CASSPGLTNGYTF
V: TRBV19; J: TRBJ1-1; size: few; D: TRBD1; DNA: TGTGCCAGTAGTATAAGTTCGACAGGGGTAACTGAAGCTTTCTTT; CDR3: CASSISSTGVTEAFF
V: TRBV7-8; J: TRBJ1-3; size: many; D: .; DNA: TGTGCCAGCAGCTTATCGGAAGGCAGGGGTTCTGGAAACACCATATATTTT; CDR3: CASSLSEGRGSGNTIYF
V: TRBV7-8; J: TRBJ1-2; size: many; D: .; DNA: TGTGCCAGCAGCTTAGCAGGACAGCCCTATGGCTACACCTTC; CDR3: CASSLAGQPYGYTF
V: TRBV28; J: TRBJ1-4; size: many; D: .; DNA: TGTGCCAGCAGCGTCCCGGACGCCATAACTTCAACTAATGAAAAACTGTTTTTT; CDR3: CASSVPDAITSTNEKLFF
V: TRBV20-1; J: TRBJ1-5; size: many; D: .; DNA: TGCAGTGCCCGGGGTTCGGGGCAGCCCCAGCATTTT; CDR3: CSARGSGQPQHF
V: TRBV5-5; J: TRBJ2-3; size: many; D: .; DNA: TGTGCCAGCAGCTCCCCAGGGTCTCTTATGGAAGATACGCAGTATTTT; CDR3: CASSSPGSLMEDTQYF
V: TRBV7-2; J: TRBJ1-2; size: many; D: TRBD1; DNA: TGTGCCAGCAGCCGATCAGGGGGCGGGTATGGCTACACCTTC; CDR3: CASSRSGGGYGYTF
V: TRBV5-4; J: TRBJ2-3; size: many; D: .; DNA: TGTGCCAGCAGCCGGCCTGGGCGGGGAAAGGGGACAGATACGCAGTATTTT; CDR3: CASSRPGRGKGTDTQYF
V: TRBV6-5; J: TRBJ1-2; size: many; D: .; DNA: TGTGCCAGCAGTGCCGGGACATATGGCTACACCTTC; CDR3: CASSAGTYGYTF
V: TRBV5-1; J: TRBJ2-3; size: few; D: .; DNA: TGCGCCAGCAGCTCAGACGGGAGCACAGATACGCAGTATTTT; CDR3: CASSSDGSTDTQYF
V: TRBV20-1; J: TRBJ1-2; size: many; D: TRBD1; DNA: TGCAGTGCTAGGACAGGGGATCATGGCTACACCTTC; CDR3: CSARTGDHGYTF
V: TRBV25-1; J: TRBJ1-6; size: many; D: .; DNA: TGTGCCAGCCGCAAACAGGAGAATTCACCCCTCCACTTT; CDR3: CASRKQENSPLHF
V: TRBV6-5; J: TRBJ1-2; size: many; D: .; DNA: TGTGCCAGCAGTTGGAAGCTCTCCGGCCTACCATCCCCTAACTATGGCTACACCTTC; CDR3: CASSWKLSGLPSPNYGYTF
V: TRBV25-1; J: TRBJ2-2; size: many; D: TRBD1; DNA: TGTGCCAGCAGTGACGATGGACAGGGGAGAGGAAAGACCGGGGAGCTGTTTTTT; CDR3: CASSDDGQGRGKTGELFF
V: TRBV6-6; J: TRBJ1-2; size: few; D: .; DNA: TGTGCCAGCACCCACAGGGTTGAAGTCTATGGCTACACCTTC; CDR3: CASTHRVEVYGYTF
V: TRBV6-2/TRBV6-3; J: TRBJ2-5; size: many; D: TRBD1; DNA: TGTGCCAGCAGTTACCGCCTGTCTAGCCAGGGGGCCTTGGGAGAGACCCAGTACTTC; CDR3: CASSYRLSSQGALGETQYF
V: TRBV12-3/TRBV12-4; J: TRBJ1-5; size: once; D: .; DNA: TGTGCCAGCAGTTTATCTGGGGTCCGAGGCAATCAGCCCCAGCATTTT; CDR3: CASSLSGVRGNQPQHF
V: TRBV5-1; J: TRBJ2-1; size: many; D: TRBD2; DNA: TGCGCCAGCAGCCCCCTAGCGGGGGGGATCTTCCAAGAATTATCCTACAATGAGCAGTTCTTC; CDR3: CASSPLAGGIFQELSYNEQFF
V: TRBV2; J: TRBJ1-2; size: few; D: .; DNA: TGTGCCAGCAGTGAAGGTCTCTATGGCTACACCTTC; CDR3: CASSEGLYGYTF
V: TRBV19; J: TRBJ2-5; size: .; D: .; DNA: TGTGCCAGTAGTAAGGGGGGCCTGCACCAAGAGACCCAGTACTTC; CDR3: CASSKGGLHQETQYF
V: TRBV20-1; J: TRBJ2-6; size: many; D: TRBD1; DNA: TGCAGTGCATCCTCGGACAGGGCAAGATTCTCTGGGGCCAACGTCCTGACTTTC; CDR3: CSASSDRARFSGANVLTF
V: TRBV20-1; J: TRBJ2-3; size: many; D: .; DNA: TGCAGTGCTAGAGCCGGGTTCCGGCCCACAGATACGCAGTATTTT; CDR3: CSARAGFRPTDTQYF
V: TRBV28; J: TRBJ2-5; size: many; D: .; DNA: TGTGCCAGCAGTTTATGGGACGGAGAAGAGACCCAGTACTTC; CDR3: CASSLWDGEETQYF
V: TRBV6-1; J: TRBJ1-6; size: many; D: TRBD1; DNA: TGTGCCAGCAGTGAGGGGGACAGGGTTGATTCACCCCTCCACTTT; CDR3: CASSEGDRVDSPLHF
V: TRBV6-2/TRBV6-3; J: TRBJ1-1; size: many; D: .; DNA: TGTGCCAGCAAACGTACGGACAGGAACACTGAAGCTTTCTTT; CDR3: CASKRTDRNTEAFF
V: TRBV20-1; J: TRBJ2-3; size: many; D: .; DNA: TGCAGTGCTAGAGATCGGAACGGAGTGAGCACAGATACGCAGTATTTT; CDR3: CSARDRNGVSTDTQYF
V: TRBV29-1; J: TRBJ2-7; size: .; D: .; DNA: TGCAGCGTCTGGACAGCGGCGAACGAGCAGTACTTC; CDR3: CSVWTAANEQYF
V: TRBV20-1; J: TRBJ1-5; size: .; D: .; DNA: TGCAGTGCTCACGTCGGGCAGGGATACAATCAGCCCCAGCATTTT; CDR3: CSAHVGQGYNQPQHF
V: TRBV28; J: TRBJ2-3; size: .; D: TRBD1; DNA: TGTGCCAGCAGTTCCCCGGGACAGGGCCACACAGATACGCAGTATTTT; CDR3: CASSSPGQGHTDTQYF
V: TRBV7-6; J: TRBJ1-1; size: many; D: .; DNA: TGTGCCAGCAGTGGACGGGCAGGAGGTGATCTTTTCTTT; CDR3: CASSGRAGGDLFF
V: TRBV5-6; J: TRBJ2-2; size: few; D: TRBD1; DNA: TGTGCCAGCAGCTCGATCGACAGGACAGGCGGGGAGCTGTTTTTT; CDR3: CASSSIDRTGGELFF
V: TRBV28; J: TRBJ1-2; size: many; D: TRBD1; DNA: TGTGCCAGCAGTTCCCCTCCCCGGGACAGGATTGGATATGGCTACACCTTC; CDR3: CASSSPPRDRIGYGYTF
V: TRBV2; J: TRBJ1-5; size: many; D: .; DNA: TGTGCCAGCAGTCGAGCGGGGGCAATGAATCAGCCCCAGCATTTT; CDR3: CASSRAGAMNQPQHF
V: TRBV7-6; J: TRBJ1-6; size: .; D: .; DNA: TGTGCCAGCAGCTTCCAGGGCACTAATTCACCCCTCCACTTT; CDR3: CASSFQGTNSPLHF
V: TRBV20-1; J: TRBJ1-2; size: many; D: TRBD1; DNA: TGCAGTGTATCGACAGGGGGGGGATATGGCTACACCTTC; CDR3: CSVSTGGGYGYTF
V: TRBV10-3; J: TRBJ1-1; size: many; D: .; DNA: TGTGCCATCAGTGAGTCAGGGCAGAACACTGAAGCTTTCTTT; CDR3: CAISESGQNTEAFF
V: TRBV9; J: TRBJ2-1; size: .; D: .; DNA: TGTGCCAGCAGCCACCCTAATGAGCAGTTCTTC; CDR3: CASSHPNEQFF
V: TRBV11-2; J: TRBJ1-1; size: many; D: .; DNA: TGTGCCAGCAGCTTATGGGGACCTGAAGCTTTCTTT; CDR3: CASSLWGPEAFF
V: TRBV3-1; J: TRBJ1-5; size: many; D: .; DNA: TGTGCCAGCAGCCAAGACCTGGGAATCAAGCCCCAGCATTTT; CDR3: CASSQDLGIKPQHF
V: TRBV3-1; J: TRBJ2-1; size: .; D: .; DNA: TGTGCCAGCAGCCAGTACGGGAGCTCCTACAATGAGCAGTTCTTC; CDR3: CASSQYGSSYNEQFF
V: TRBV7-8; J: TRBJ1-2; size: many; D: .; DNA: TGTGCCAGCAGCTTACTACACGCCAGTTATGGCTACACCTTC; CDR3: CASSLLHASYGYTF
V: TRBV29-1; J: TRBJ1-4; size: many; D: .; DNA: TGCAGCGTTGTTTTCGGGTCGGGGGAAAAACTGTTTTTT; CDR3: CSVVFGSGEKLFF
V: TRBV12-3/TRBV12-4; J: TRBJ1-3; size: many; D: .; DNA: TGTGCCAGCACCTTAGTAAGGTATTCTGGAAACACCATATATTTT; CDR3: CASTLVRYSGNTIYF
V: TRBV2; J: TRBJ2-4; size: .; D: .; DNA: TGTGCCAGCAGCGAGGGATGGCGCGGCTCAGCCAAAAACATTCAGTACTTC; CDR3: CASSEGWRGSAKNIQYF
V: TRBV29-1; J: TRBJ2-7; size: .; D: TRBD1; DNA: TGCAGCGTTGAAGATGGGACGCAGGGGGTAGGCGAGCAGTACTTC; CDR3: CSVEDGTQGVGEQYF
V: TRBV29-1; J: TRBJ1-1; size: many; D: .; DNA: TGCAGCGTTGAAATCCCCGACGGCGACACTGAAGCTTTCTTT; CDR3: CSVEIPDGDTEAFF
V: TRBV29-1; J: TRBJ1-4; size: .; D: .; DNA: TGCAGCGTTGAAGGCCCCAGCGACGAAAAACTGTTTTTT; CDR3: CSVEGPSDEKLFF
V: TRBV10-2; J: TRBJ2-1; size: .; D: .; DNA: TGCGCCAGCAGTGAGTCTGCAGGGGGGACCTACAATGAGCAGTTCTTC; CDR3: CASSESAGGTYNEQFF
V: TRBV7-8; J: TRBJ1-2; size: many; D: TRBD1; DNA: TGTGCCAGCAGCCTCACAGGGGGCGGCTATGGCTACACCTTC; CDR3: CASSLTGGGYGYTF
V: TRBV7-9; J: TRBJ2-5; size: many; D: TRBD2; DNA: TGTGCCAGCAGCTTAACGAGTCGGGGGGGAGCCACACAAGAGACCCAGTACTTC; CDR3: CASSLTSRGGATQETQYF
V: TRBV12-3/TRBV12-4; J: TRBJ1-2; size: many; D: .; DNA: TGTGCCAGCAGCCCACGAGGCAAAGGGAATGGCTACACCTTC; CDR3: CASSPRGKGNGYTF
V: TRBV6-1; J: TRBJ1-3; size: many; D: .; DNA: TGTGCCAGCAACCACCTTGGGGGAACTGGAAACACCATATATTTT; CDR3: CASNHLGGTGNTIYF
V: TRBV5-1; J: TRBJ2-1; size: .; D: TRBD2; DNA: TGCGCCAGCAGCTTGTTGGCTAGCGGAGGATACAATGAGCAGTTCTTC; CDR3: CASSLLASGGYNEQFF